These 32 T cell receptor beta chains came from one sample sequenced in a study of post-analysis software for immune sequencing data. Study results and caveats: TRBV5-6, TRBV5-1 and TRBV20-1 were among roughly five TRBV segments more frequent in patients than controls.

TCR beta libraries were prepared from cDNA with unique molecular identifiers. TCRdb reprocessed the PCR reads with MiXCR, giving one entry per CDR3 protein. The repertoire holds 600,000 to 700,000 distinct CDR3 sequences, with over 45% as singletons. No antigen has been assigned to these receptors. Material: blood. These receptors were collected from a girl aged 2 to 10 with multiple sclerosis.

This clonotype came up a few times. V is TRBV20-1 and J is TRBJ2-1; 11 bases agree with TRBD2. The CDR3 is 15 amino acids. CDR1 and CDR2 from the germline V gene are DFQATT and SNEGSKA (reference sequence). The V gene end was trimmed by 5 bases and the J gene end by 2 bases; junction bases not matched to a gene: 5. CDR3 residues: CSAFGTSGTYNEQFF. The DNA of the CDR3 is TGCAGTGCTTTCGGGACTAGCGGAACCTACAATGAGCAGTTCTTC.

This clonotype was seen a few times. The genes are TRBV6-1 and TRBJ2-6, with no clear D. Looked up from germline, CDR1 is MNHNS and CDR2 is SASEGT. V lost 2 bases and J lost 0, with 5 bases in between. This CDR3 is 15 amino acids long. CDR3 coding DNA: TGTGCCAGCAGTGAACGTGTCTCTGGGGCCAACGTCCTGACTTTC. It yields the protein CASSERVSGANVLTF.

This clonotype was detected once. The chain uses TRBV4-3 and TRBJ2-3; D is undetermined. Germline V gene lookup returns CDR1 LGHNA and CDR2 YSLEER. There are 14 residues in the CDR3. The germline V and J ends were trimmed by 0 bases and 4 bases, with 8 bases remaining between them. CDR3 residues: CASSQEGSPDTQYF. CDR3 in DNA: TGCGCCAGCAGCCAAGAAGGTAGCCCAGATACGCAGTATTTT.

The chain joins TRBV6-5 to TRBJ2-1; D gene unclear. This CDR3 spans 18 amino acids. Germline V gene data show CDR1 as MNHEY and CDR2 as SVGAGI. V dropped 0 bases and J dropped 8 bases, with 23 bases sitting between them. In DNA form, the CDR3 reads TGTGCCAGCAGTTACTCGGAGTTTAAGTTCACCTCCGACGATGAGCAGTTCTTC. Protein product: CASSYSEFKFTSDDEQFF.

The J gene is TRBJ2-5, the V gene TRBV3-1; 7 positions agree with TRBD1. The germline V gene has CDR1 LGHDT and CDR2 YNNKEL (reference sequence). V trimming: 1 base; J trimming: 5 bases; junction bases outside the gene matches: 7. The CDR3 runs 15 residues. The DNA of the CDR3 is TGTGCCAGCAGCCAAGCGACAGGGAGAGGGGAGACCCAGTACTTC. This encodes CASSQATGRGETQYF.

The chain is built from TRBV29-1 and TRBJ1-2; possibly TRBD1 for D (5 bases). The CDR3 runs to 12 residues. Trimming left V 3 bases short and J 4 bases short, with 9 bases between. Per germline, CDR1 SQVTM and CDR2 ANQGSEA. The CDR3 region has the DNA TGCAGCGTTGAGCAGGGCATCTATGGCTACACCTTC. Protein sequence: CSVEQGIYGYTF.

The gene calls are TRBV7-9 and TRBJ2-3, with TRBD2 identical over 7 bases. The CDR3 totals 14 residues. Germline loops: CDR1 SEHNR, CDR2 FQNEAQ (reference sequence). Trimming took 8 bases from V and 0 from J; bases not matched to a gene: 5. DNA of the CDR3: TGTGCCAGCGTGGGGGGGACTAGCACAGATACGCAGTATTTT. Its translation is CASVGGTSTDTQYF.

The chain joins TRBV5-5 to TRBJ2-3; D unresolved. Germline V gene data show CDR1 as SGHKS and CDR2 as YYEKEE (reference sequence). CDR3 length: 14 amino acids. V dropped 3 bases and J dropped 2 bases, with 10 bases sitting between them. CDR3 sequence (DNA): TGTGCCAGCAGCTGGTATCCCACCACAGATACGCAGTATTTT. Its protein product is CASSWYPTTDTQYF.

V is TRBV29-1 and J is TRBJ1-1; D ambiguous. This CDR3 has 10 residues. V dropped 6 bases and J dropped 4 bases, with 6 bases sitting between them. The germline V gene has CDR1 SQVTM and CDR2 ANQGSEA. The CDR3 nucleotides read TGCAGCGTCCGTGGCACTGAAGCTTTCTTT. Its translation is CSVRGTEAFF.

This sequence joins TRBV9 and TRBJ2-7, with D unclear. Germline CDR1 and CDR2: SGDLS and YYNGEE. The V end lost 0 bases, the J end lost 2 bases, and 9 bases lay between the germline ends. The CDR3 consists of 14 residues. The CDR3 bases are TGTGCCAGCAGCGTAGGGGTTACACCCTACGAGCAGTACTTC. Its protein is CASSVGVTPYEQYF.

The CDR3 sequence: CASSLAMDSGGTTDTQYF. Written as DNA, the CDR3 is TGTGCCAGCAGCTTAGCAATGGACAGCGGGGGGACCACAGATACGCAGTATTTT. The genes are TRBV7-8 and TRBJ2-3; TRBD2 aligns across 9 bases. Germline V gene sequence: CDR1 SGHVS, CDR2 FQNEAQ. The CDR3 totals 18 residues. V shed 0 bases, J shed 2 bases, and the junction held 9 bases outside the gene matches.

The V and J genes are TRBV6-6 and TRBJ1-1, with D tentatively TRBD1 (5 bases). The CDR3 extends over 14 amino acids. The germline V gene encodes CDR1 MNHNY and CDR2 SVGAGI (reference sequence). The V end was cut by 2 bases, the J end by 5 bases, with 12 bases between. The CDR3 protein is CASSYGGGGTEAFF. The CDR3 coding sequence is TGTGCCAGCAGTTACGGTGGGGGGGGAACTGAAGCTTTCTTT.

This clonotype was detected once. One end of the junction does not line up with germline, which may come from a read error. The V gene is TRBV3-1, the J gene TRBJ1-2, with 9 bases fitting TRBD1. Per the germline V gene, CDR1 is LGHDT and CDR2 is YNNKEL (reference sequence). This CDR3 is 14 amino acids long. This chain's CDR3 is CASSLGTGNYGHTF. The CDR3 bases are TGTGCCAGCAGCCTTGGGACAGGGAACTATGGCCACACCTTC.

The rearrangement joins TRBV29-1 to TRBJ2-1, with a tentative D call TRBD1 (5 bases). The ends were cut back, 4 bases at V and 5 bases at J, with 6 bases in the middle. Germline V gene lookup returns CDR1 SQVTM and CDR2 ANQGSEA. This CDR3 has 11 residues. CDR3: CSVGTNNEQFF. The CDR3 DNA follows: TGCAGCGTTGGGACAAACAATGAGCAGTTCTTC.

J is TRBJ2-3 and V is TRBV20-1; no definite D call. The V gene lost 7 bases and the J gene lost 3 bases, with 8 bases spanning the gap. The CDR3 runs 11 residues. Per germline, CDR1 DFQATT and CDR2 SNEGSKA (reference sequence). CDR3 in amino acids: CSVGGTDTQYF. For the CDR3, the DNA is TGCAGTGTGGGTGGGACAGATACGCAGTATTTT.

The chain couples TRBV7-8 to TRBJ2-5, with TRBD1 matching over 8 bases. CDR1 SGHVS and CDR2 FQNEAQ come from the germline V gene. This CDR3 region has 15 residues. The ends lost 5 bases at V and 4 bases at J; junction bases unmatched: 9. CDR3 loop: CASSPADRGRETQYF. CDR3 DNA: TGTGCCAGCAGCCCGGCCGACAGGGGCAGAGAGACCCAGTACTTC.

CDR3 sequence reads: CASQGSNEQFF. The DNA for the CDR3 is TGTGCCAGCCAGGGTAGCAATGAGCAGTTCTTC. This rearrangement joins TRBV7-6 to TRBJ2-1; TRBD1 might be the D (5 bases). The CDR3 sequence is 11 residues long. Germline V gene data show CDR1 as SGHVS and CDR2 as FNYEAQ. The germline V and J ends were trimmed by 8 bases and 6 bases, with 8 bases remaining between them.

The CDR3 reads CASSWDPLAYNEQFF. The DNA of the CDR3 is TGCGCCAGCAGCTGGGACCCTCTCGCCTACAATGAGCAGTTCTTC. The chain is built from TRBV5-1 and TRBJ2-1, with D perhaps given as TRBD1 or TRBD2 (5 bases each). The germline CDR1 and CDR2 sequences are SGHRS and YFSETQ. CDR3 length: 15 amino acids. V lost 3 bases, J lost 2 bases, and 12 bases lay in between.

V and J are TRBV4-2 and TRBJ2-6, with 8 positions matching TRBD1. Germline CDR1 LGHNA, CDR2 YNFKEQ. The junction had 4 bases not matched to a gene; V was cut back by 6 bases and J by 0 bases. The CDR3 sequence is 16 residues long. CDR3 in amino acids: CASSRDRGSGANVLTF. CDR3 coding DNA: TGTGCCAGCAGTCGTGACAGGGGCTCTGGGGCCAACGTCCTGACTTTC.

The chain links TRBV7-2 to TRBJ2-5; possibly TRBD1 for D (5 bases). The V gene's germline CDR1 is SGHTA and CDR2 FQGNSA. The V gene lost 10 bases and the J gene lost 5 bases, with 11 bases spanning the gap. The CDR3 consists of 11 residues. The DNA of the CDR3 is TGTGCCACCAGGGCTCTGGAGACCCAGTACTTC. It translates to CATRALETQYF.

CDR3 protein: CASRKQGGTYEQYF. The DNA for the CDR3 is TGTGCCAGCAGAAAACAGGGAGGGACCTACGAGCAGTACTTC. The V and J genes are TRBV27 and TRBJ2-7, with a possible D match to TRBD2 (7 bases). Trimming shortened V by 6 bases and J by 2 bases, and 14 bases separated the two germline ends. CDR3 length: 14 amino acids. Germline-derived CDR1 and CDR2 are MNHEY and SMNVEV (reference sequence).

This clonotype was seen more than once but under ten times. The chain joins TRBV7-2 to TRBJ2-4; 9 nucleotides match TRBD1. Germline CDR1 is SGHTA and CDR2 is FQGNSA. The CDR3 totals 14 residues. J gave up 9 bases and V 1 base, and 4 bases lay outside the gene matches. CDR3 nucleotides: TGTGCCAGCAGCTTAGACAGGGGGCGAAGCATTCAGTACTTC. Amino acids: CASSLDRGRSIQYF.

This clonotype was recorded a few times. This chain links TRBV20-1 with TRBJ2-5; 9 positions match TRBD1. CDR1 DFQATT and CDR2 SNEGSKA come from the germline V gene (reference sequence). V was clipped by 3 bases and J by 4 bases; unmatched bases: 9. The CDR3 has 15 residues. The CDR3 DNA follows: TGCAGTGCTAGGGGTTTGGGACAGGGACGAGAGACCCAGTACTTC. This encodes CSARGLGQGRETQYF.

CDR3 loop: CSVEGAPDEQFF. CDR3 DNA sequence: TGCAGCGTTGAAGGGGCCCCGGATGAGCAGTTCTTC. The chain links TRBV29-1 to TRBJ2-1; D is unresolved. Germline CDR1 SQVTM, CDR2 ANQGSEA. The CDR3 loop spans 12 amino acids. V was trimmed by 1 base and J by 8 bases, leaving 9 bases between them.

The CDR3 reads CASSLRTSEGNIQYF. Here the CDR3 DNA reads TGTGCCAGCAGTTTGCGGACTTCGGAGGGGAACATTCAGTACTTC. The J gene is TRBJ2-7, the V gene TRBV12-3 or TRBV12-4, with D perhaps matching TRBD2 (6 bases). The DNA end is a closer match to TRBJ2-4, so the J assignment may be wrong. This CDR3 is 15 amino acids long.

The table lists this clonotype with a few counts. The rearrangement joins TRBV29-1 to TRBJ2-7, with 7 bases lining up with TRBD1. Germline CDR1 and CDR2: SQVTM and ANQGSEA. The CDR3 consists of 12 residues. J lost 3 bases, V lost 5 bases, and 4 bases had no gene match. Here the CDR3 DNA reads TGCAGCGTTCGGGACAGCTACTACGAGCAGTACTTC. Its translation: CSVRDSYYEQYF.

This chain connects TRBV18 to TRBJ2-5; 7 bases fit TRBD2. The CDR3 is 14 amino acids. J lost 3 bases, V lost 4 bases, and 5 bases had no gene match. Germline lookup yields CDR1 KGHSH and CDR2 LQKENI. For the CDR3, the DNA is TGTGCCAGCTCACGACGACTAGCTGAAGAGACCCAGTACTTC. Protein: CASSRRLAEETQYF.

This clonotype was detected only a few times. This sequence joins TRBV29-1 and TRBJ2-4; D unclear. The V gene's germline CDR1 is SQVTM and CDR2 ANQGSEA. V dropped 0 bases and J dropped 3 bases, with 6 bases sitting between them. This CDR3 region has 13 residues. For the CDR3, the DNA is TGCAGCGTTGAAGATTTAGACAAAAACATTCAGTACTTC. Encoded protein: CSVEDLDKNIQYF. Filled out from reference TRBV29-1 and TRBJ2-4, the complete variable domain reads SAVISQKPSRDICQRGTSLTIQCQVDSQVTMMFWYRQQPGQSLTLIATANQGSEATYESGFVIDKFPISRPNLTFSTLTVSNMSPEDSSIYLCSVEDLDKNIQYFGAGTRLSVL.

This rearrangement joins TRBV5-1 to TRBJ1-1, with 10 bases that match TRBD1. The length of the CDR3 is 15 residues. Germline V CDR1 and CDR2: SGHRS, YFSETQ. With 4 bases clipped from V and 5 bases from J, the junction kept 8 bases outside the gene matches. CDR3 bases: TGCGCCAGCAGCCCAGGACAGGGGGGCGAAACTGAAGCTTTCTTT. Translated, it gives CASSPGQGGETEAFF.

The chain couples TRBV29-1 to TRBJ2-7; 7 bases are shared with TRBD1. TRBJ2-5 explains the end of the DNA better; the J call may be wrong. This CDR3 spans 16 amino acids. CDR1 is SQVTM, CDR2 ANQGSEA, per germline. CDR3 sequence reads: CSVRDATGFGWETQYF. CDR3 DNA: TGCAGCGTTCGGGATGCGACAGGGTTTGGTTGGGAGACCCAGTACTTC.

The V and J genes are TRBV15 and TRBJ1-5; 9 bases fit TRBD1. Germline trimming cut 0 bases from V and 4 bases from J; bases unmatched to any gene: 4. The CDR3 totals 16 residues. From germline, CDR1 is LNHNV and CDR2 YYDKDF (reference sequence). The DNA for the CDR3 is TGTGCCACCAGCAGAGAGAGGGGACAGGGTAATCAGCCCCAGCATTTT. Amino acids: CATSRERGQGNQPQHF.

This clonotype showed up just a few times. The genes are TRBV5-5 and TRBJ2-5, with TRBD1 matching 9 bases. Germline V gene sequence: CDR1 SGHKS, CDR2 YYEKEE (reference sequence). Trimming took 2 bases from V and 5 from J; bases not matched to a gene: 7. CDR3 size: 15 residues. CDR3 residues: CASSFGDRAPETQYF. CDR3 sequence (DNA): TGTGCCAGCAGCTTTGGGGACAGGGCCCCGGAGACCCAGTACTTC.